The clone carrying this T cell receptor beta chain appeared a few times. This specimen comes from a study of T cell repertoires in cytomegalovirus infection. Study-level background: Carrying CMV and the relevant HLA type showed in public TCR beta signatures.

TCRdb reanalysed the reads using MiXCR and keeps one entry per CDR3 protein. Of roughly 720,000 distinct CDR3 sequences in the sample, 35% are singletons; the top ten hold 2.5% to 3%. This CDR3 comprises 18 residues. After removal of 0 bases from V and 1 base from J, the junction contained 11 bases not matched to a gene. The germline gives CDR1 DFQATT, CDR2 SNEGSKA (reference sequence). The chain has TRBV20-1 and TRBJ1-5; 8 bases match TRBD1. This receptor was taken from a human donor in good health (CMV status not recorded). Some clones in this sample may be carry-over from other donors' samples. The sequenced sample consisted of PBMCs. This CDR3 reads CSARDPSSTGVSNQPQHF. In DNA form, the CDR3 reads TGCAGTGCTAGAGATCCCTCCTCGACAGGGGTAAGCAATCAGCCCCAGCATTTT.